This note documents a single TCR beta chain sequence. V gave up 2 bases and J gave up 4 bases, with 12 bases separating them. CDR1 SGHDN and CDR2 FVKESK come from the germline V gene. The CDR3 covers 15 residues. The protocol was immunoSEQ multiplex PCR, while the TCRdb copy is restricted to in-frame clones and leaves out a portion. The sample carries 150,000 or so clones, under 90% recorded once. The sample comes from a study of blood T cell repertoires in COVID-19. Whole-study context: Sites in the United States, Italy and Spain provided acute and convalescent COVID-19 samples.

The rearrangement uses TRBV14 and TRBJ2-1; D is possibly TRBD2 (6 bases). The receptor was isolated from a woman between 45 and 60 years old who had recovered from COVID-19. Source material: PBMCs or T cells enriched from blood (not recorded which). CDR3 DNA: TGTGCCAGCAGCCAAAGGGACTCGCATTACAATGAGCAGTTCTTC. As protein: CASSQRDSHYNEQFF.